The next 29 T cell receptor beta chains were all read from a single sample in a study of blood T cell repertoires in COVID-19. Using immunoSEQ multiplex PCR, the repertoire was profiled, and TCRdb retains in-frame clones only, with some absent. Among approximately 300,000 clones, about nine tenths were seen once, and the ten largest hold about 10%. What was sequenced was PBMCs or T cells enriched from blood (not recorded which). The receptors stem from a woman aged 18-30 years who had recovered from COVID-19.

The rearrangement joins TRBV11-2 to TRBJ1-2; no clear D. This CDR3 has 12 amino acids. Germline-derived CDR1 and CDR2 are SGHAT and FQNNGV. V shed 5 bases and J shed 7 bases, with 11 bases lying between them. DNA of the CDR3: TGTGCCAGCAGCGCCACATTGGTTGGCTACACCTTC. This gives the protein CASSATLVGYTF.

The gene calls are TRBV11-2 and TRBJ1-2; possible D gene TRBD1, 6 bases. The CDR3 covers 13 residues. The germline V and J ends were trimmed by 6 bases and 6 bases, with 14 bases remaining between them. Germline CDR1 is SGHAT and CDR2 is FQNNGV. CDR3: CASSSQGSDGYTF. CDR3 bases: TGTGCCAGCAGTTCTCAGGGGTCCGATGGCTACACCTTC.

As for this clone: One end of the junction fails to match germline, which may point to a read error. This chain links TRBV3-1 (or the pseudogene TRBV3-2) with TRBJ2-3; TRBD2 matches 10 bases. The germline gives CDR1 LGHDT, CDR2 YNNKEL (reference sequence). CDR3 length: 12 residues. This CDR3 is CASSQEGTSASF. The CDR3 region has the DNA TGTGCCAGCAGCCAAGAGGGGACTAGCGCCTCTTTT.

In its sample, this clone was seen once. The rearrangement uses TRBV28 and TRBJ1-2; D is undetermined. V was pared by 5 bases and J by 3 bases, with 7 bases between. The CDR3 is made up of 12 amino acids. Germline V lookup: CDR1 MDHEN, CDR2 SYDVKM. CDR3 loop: CASSRRDYGYTF. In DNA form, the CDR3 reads TGTGCCAGCAGTAGGCGGGACTATGGCTACACCTTC.

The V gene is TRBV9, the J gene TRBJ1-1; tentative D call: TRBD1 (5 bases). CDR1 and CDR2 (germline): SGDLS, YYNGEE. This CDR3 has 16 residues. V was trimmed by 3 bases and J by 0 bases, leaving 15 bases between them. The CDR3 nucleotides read TGTGCCAGCAGCGAATCTCCGACAGCACTGAACACTGAAGCTTTCTTT. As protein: CASSESPTALNTEAFF.

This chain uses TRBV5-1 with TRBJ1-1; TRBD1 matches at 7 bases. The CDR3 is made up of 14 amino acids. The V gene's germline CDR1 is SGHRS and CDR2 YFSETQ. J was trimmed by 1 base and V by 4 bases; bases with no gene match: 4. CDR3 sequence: CASSPGQQNTEAFF. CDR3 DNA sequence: TGCGCCAGCAGCCCGGGACAGCAGAACACTGAAGCTTTCTTT.

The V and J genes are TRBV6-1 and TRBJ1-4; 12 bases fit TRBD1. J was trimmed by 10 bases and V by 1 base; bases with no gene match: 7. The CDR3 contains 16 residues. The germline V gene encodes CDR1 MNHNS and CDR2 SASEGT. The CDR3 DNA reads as TGTGCCAGCAGTGAAGGGGAGGGGACAGGGGGCGGAAAACTGTTTTTT. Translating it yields CASSEGEGTGGGKLFF.

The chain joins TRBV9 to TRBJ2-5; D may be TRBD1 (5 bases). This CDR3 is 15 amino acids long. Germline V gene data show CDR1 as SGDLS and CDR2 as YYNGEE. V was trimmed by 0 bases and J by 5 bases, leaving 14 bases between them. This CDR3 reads CASSVETGVYETQYF. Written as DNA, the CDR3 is TGTGCCAGCAGCGTAGAAACAGGCGTTTATGAGACCCAGTACTTC.

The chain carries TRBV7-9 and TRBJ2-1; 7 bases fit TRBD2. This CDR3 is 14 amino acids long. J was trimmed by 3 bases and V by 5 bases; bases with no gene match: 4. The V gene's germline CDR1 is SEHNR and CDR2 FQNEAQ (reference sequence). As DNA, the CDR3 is TGTGCCAGCAGCCGGACTAGGGACTACAATGAGCAGTTCTTC. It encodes CASSRTRDYNEQFF.

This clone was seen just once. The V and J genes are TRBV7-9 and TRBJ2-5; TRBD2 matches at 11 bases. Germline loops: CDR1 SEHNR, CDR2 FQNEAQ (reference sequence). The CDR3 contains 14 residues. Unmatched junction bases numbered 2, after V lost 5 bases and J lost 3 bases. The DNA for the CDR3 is TGTGCCAGCAGCCCGACTAGCGGGGAAGAGACCCAGTACTTC. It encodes CASSPTSGEETQYF. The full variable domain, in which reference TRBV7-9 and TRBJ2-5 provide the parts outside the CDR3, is DTGVSQNPRHKITKRGQNVTFRCDPISEHNRLYWYRQTLGQGPEFLTYFQNEAQLEKSRLLSDRFSAERPKGSFSTLEIQRTEQGDSAMYLCASSPTSGEETQYFGPGTRLLVL.

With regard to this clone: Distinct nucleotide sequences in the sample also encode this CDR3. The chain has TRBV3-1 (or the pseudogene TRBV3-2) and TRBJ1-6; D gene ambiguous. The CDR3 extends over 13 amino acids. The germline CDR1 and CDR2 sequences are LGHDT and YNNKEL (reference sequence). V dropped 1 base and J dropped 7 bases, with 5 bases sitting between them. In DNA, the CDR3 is TGTGCCAGCAGCCAAGGAGGGAATTCACCCCTCCACTTT. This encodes CASSQGGNSPLHF.

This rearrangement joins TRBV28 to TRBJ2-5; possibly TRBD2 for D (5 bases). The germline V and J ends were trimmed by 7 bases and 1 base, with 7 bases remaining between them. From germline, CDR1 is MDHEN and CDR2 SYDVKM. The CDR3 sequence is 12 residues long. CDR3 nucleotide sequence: TGTGCCAGCACTGGAGGCCAAGAGACCCAGTACTTC. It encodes CASTGGQETQYF.

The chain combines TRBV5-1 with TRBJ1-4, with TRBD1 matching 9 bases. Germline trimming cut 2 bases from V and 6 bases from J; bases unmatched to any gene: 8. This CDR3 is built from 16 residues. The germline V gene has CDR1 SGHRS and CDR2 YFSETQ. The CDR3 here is CASSFRDRGAHEKLFF. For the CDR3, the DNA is TGCGCCAGCAGCTTCCGCGACAGGGGGGCCCATGAAAAACTGTTTTTT.

The CDR3 is CASSFLAGDQETQYF. Written as DNA, the CDR3 is TGTGCCAGCAGCTTCCTAGCGGGGGATCAAGAGACCCAGTACTTC. The chain carries TRBV7-9 and TRBJ2-5; 10 bases agree with TRBD2. The CDR3 runs to 15 residues. J lost 2 bases, V lost 3 bases, and 3 bases had no gene match. Germline V gives CDR1 SEHNR, CDR2 FQNEAQ (reference sequence).

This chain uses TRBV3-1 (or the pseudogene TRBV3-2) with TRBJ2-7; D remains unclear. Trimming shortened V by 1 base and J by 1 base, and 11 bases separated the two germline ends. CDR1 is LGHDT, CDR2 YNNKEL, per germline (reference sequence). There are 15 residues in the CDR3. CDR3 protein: CASSQAPELSYEQYF. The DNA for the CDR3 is TGTGCCAGCAGCCAAGCCCCCGAGCTATCCTACGAGCAGTACTTC.

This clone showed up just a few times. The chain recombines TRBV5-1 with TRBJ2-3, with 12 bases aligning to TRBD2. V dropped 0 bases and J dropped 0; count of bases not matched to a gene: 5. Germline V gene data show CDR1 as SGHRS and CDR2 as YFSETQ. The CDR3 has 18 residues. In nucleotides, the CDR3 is TGCGCCAGCAGCTTGGAATCGACTAGCGGGAGAAGCACAGATACGCAGTATTTT. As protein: CASSLESTSGRSTDTQYF.

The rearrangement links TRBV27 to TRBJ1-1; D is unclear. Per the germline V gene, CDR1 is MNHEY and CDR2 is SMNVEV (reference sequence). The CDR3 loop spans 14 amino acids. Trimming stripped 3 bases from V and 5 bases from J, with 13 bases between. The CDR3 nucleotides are TGTGCCAGCAGTTTGGAACCGGGATGGACTGAAGCTTTCTTT. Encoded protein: CASSLEPGWTEAFF.

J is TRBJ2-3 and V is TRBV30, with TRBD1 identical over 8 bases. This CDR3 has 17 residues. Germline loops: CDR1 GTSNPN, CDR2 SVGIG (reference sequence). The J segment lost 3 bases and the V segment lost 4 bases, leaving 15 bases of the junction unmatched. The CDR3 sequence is CAWNLMLTGGGTDTQYF. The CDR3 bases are TGTGCCTGGAACCTCATGCTCACAGGGGGAGGAACAGATACGCAGTATTTT. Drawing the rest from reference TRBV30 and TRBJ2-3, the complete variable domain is SQTIHQWPATLVQPVGSPLSLECTVEGTSNPNLYWYRQAAGRGLQLLFYSVGIGQISSEVPQNLSASRPQDRQFILSSKKLLLSDSGFYLCAWNLMLTGGGTDTQYFGPGTRLTVL.

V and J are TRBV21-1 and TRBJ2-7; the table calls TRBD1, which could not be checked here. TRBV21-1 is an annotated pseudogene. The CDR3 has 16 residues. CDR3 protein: CASSKVGDTEDYEQYF. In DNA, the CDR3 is TGTGCCAGCAGCAAAGTAGGGGACACGGAGGACTACGAGCAGTACTTC.

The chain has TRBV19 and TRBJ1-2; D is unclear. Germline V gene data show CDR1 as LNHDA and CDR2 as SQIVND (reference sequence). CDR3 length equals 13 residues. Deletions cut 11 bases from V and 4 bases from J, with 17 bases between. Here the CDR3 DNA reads TGTGCCTCTCAAAGGACTTGGGGCTATGGCTACACCTTC. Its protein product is CASQRTWGYGYTF.

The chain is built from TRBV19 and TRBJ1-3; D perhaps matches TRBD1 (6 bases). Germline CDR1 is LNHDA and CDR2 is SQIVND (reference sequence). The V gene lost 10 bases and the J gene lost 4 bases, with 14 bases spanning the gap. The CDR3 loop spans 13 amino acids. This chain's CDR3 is CATHREFGNTIYF. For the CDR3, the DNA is TGTGCCACCCACAGGGAATTCGGAAACACCATATATTTT.

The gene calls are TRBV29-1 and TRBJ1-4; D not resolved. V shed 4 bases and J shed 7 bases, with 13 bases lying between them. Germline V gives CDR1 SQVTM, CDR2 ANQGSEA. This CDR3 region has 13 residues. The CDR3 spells CSVAKFAGEKLFF. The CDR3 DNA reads TGCAGCGTTGCTAAATTCGCGGGTGAAAAACTGTTTTTT.

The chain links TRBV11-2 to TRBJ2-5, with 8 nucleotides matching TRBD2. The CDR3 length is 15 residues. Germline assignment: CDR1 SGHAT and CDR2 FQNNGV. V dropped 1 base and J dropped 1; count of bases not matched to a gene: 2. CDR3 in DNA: TGTGCCAGCAGCTTAGGACTAGCGATCCAAGAGACCCAGTACTTC. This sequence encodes CASSLGLAIQETQYF.

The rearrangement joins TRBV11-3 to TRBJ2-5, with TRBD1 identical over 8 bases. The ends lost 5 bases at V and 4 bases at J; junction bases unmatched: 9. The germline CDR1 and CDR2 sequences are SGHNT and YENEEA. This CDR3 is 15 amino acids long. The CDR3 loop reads CASSPGQGASETQYF. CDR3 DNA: TGTGCCAGCAGCCCCGGACAGGGAGCGTCAGAGACCCAGTACTTC.

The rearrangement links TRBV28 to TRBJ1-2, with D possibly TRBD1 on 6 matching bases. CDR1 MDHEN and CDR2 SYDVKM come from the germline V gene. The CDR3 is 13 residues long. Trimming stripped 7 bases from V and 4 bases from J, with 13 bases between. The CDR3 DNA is TGTGCCAGCACCCGCATGGACAGCTATGGCTACACCTTC. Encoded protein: CASTRMDSYGYTF.

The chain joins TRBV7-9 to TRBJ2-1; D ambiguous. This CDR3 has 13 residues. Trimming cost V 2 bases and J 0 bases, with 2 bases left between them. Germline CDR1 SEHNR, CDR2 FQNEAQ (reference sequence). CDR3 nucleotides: TGTGCCAGCAGCTTATACTCCTACAATGAGCAGTTCTTC. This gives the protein CASSLYSYNEQFF.

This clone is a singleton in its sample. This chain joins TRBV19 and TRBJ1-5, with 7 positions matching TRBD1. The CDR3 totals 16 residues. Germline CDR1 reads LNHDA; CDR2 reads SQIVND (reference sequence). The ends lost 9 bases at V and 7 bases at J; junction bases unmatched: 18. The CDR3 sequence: CASRQGPLRWGQPQHF. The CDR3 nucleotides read TGTGCCAGCAGACAGGGTCCCTTAAGATGGGGACAGCCCCAGCATTTT.

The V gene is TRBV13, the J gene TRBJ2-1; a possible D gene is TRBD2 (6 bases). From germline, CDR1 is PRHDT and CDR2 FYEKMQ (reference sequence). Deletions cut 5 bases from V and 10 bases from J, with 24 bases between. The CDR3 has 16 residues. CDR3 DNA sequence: TGTGCCAGCAGCCCTCCCTCCGGGAGAGCCTCACGGGAGCAGTTCTTC. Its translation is CASSPPSGRASREQFF. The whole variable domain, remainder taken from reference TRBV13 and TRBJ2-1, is AAGVIQSPRHLIKEKRETATLKCYPIPRHDTVYWYQQGPGQDPQFLISFYEKMQSDKGSIPDRFSAQQFSDYHSELNMSSLELGDSALYFCASSPPSGRASREQFFGPGTRLTVL.

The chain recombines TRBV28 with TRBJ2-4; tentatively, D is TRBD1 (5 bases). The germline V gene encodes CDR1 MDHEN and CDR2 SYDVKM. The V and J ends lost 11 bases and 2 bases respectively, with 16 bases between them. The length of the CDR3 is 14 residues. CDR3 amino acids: CASEWGATKNIQYF. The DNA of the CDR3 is TGTGCCTCCGAATGGGGCGCGACCAAAAACATTCAGTACTTC.